This entry lists 10 T cell receptor beta chains sequenced from one sample in a study of shared clonotypes between healthy human individuals. It was CD45RO-negative cells, positively selected for CCR7, that made up naive CD8 cells, with terminally differentiated effector memory CD45RA+ cells excluded. Sequenced by immunoSEQ multiplex PCR; TCRdb stores in-frame clones only, minus some. The sample includes millions of clones, about 95% seen only once; the top ten take 0.85% to 1.2%. Sequences were obtained from naive CD8+ T cells sorted from blood. The source of these receptors is a man younger than 35 in good health.

Regarding this clone: The identical CDR3 is also encoded by other nucleotide sequences in the sample. CDR3 nucleotides: TGTGCCAGCAGCGTAGGGGGGAGAGGCACAGATACGCAGTATTTT. It specifies CASSVGGRGTDTQYF. This chain uses TRBV9 with TRBJ2-3, with D possibly being TRBD1 or TRBD2 (5 bases each). V was cut by 0 bases and J by 1 base, with 9 bases left in between. Germline V lookup: CDR1 SGDLS, CDR2 YYNGEE. The CDR3 length is 15 residues.

V usage is TRBV7-9 and J usage is TRBJ1-2; unclear D gene. The CDR3 has 14 residues. V gave up 5 bases and J gave up 6 bases, with 16 bases separating them. Looked up from germline, CDR1 is SEHNR and CDR2 is FQNEAQ (reference sequence). This chain's CDR3 is CASSPGVGNDGYTF. The CDR3 nucleotides read TGTGCCAGCAGCCCCGGGGTAGGCAATGATGGCTACACCTTC.

The chain has TRBV7-7 and TRBJ2-3; 14 bases line up with TRBD2. CDR1 and CDR2 (germline): SSHAT, FNYEAQ (reference sequence). The CDR3 runs 17 residues. CDR3 protein: CVRTGTSGSGSTDTQYF. The CDR3 region has the DNA TGTGTTCGGACCGGGACTAGCGGGAGCGGAAGCACAGATACGCAGTATTTT.

This rearrangement joins TRBV19 to TRBJ1-5; D is ambiguous. V dropped 3 bases and J dropped 5 bases, with 11 bases sitting between them. Germline V lookup: CDR1 LNHDA, CDR2 SQIVND (reference sequence). The length of the CDR3 is 14 residues. CDR3 in amino acids: CASSIGETHQPQHF. DNA for the CDR3: TGTGCCAGTAGTATCGGGGAAACCCATCAGCCCCAGCATTTT.

V and J are TRBV19 and TRBJ1-1; TRBD1 agrees at 8 bases. CDR1 and CDR2 (germline): LNHDA, SQIVND (reference sequence). The CDR3 runs 15 residues. Losses at the gene ends were 3 bases for V and 0 bases for J; bases not matched to a gene: 3. Here the CDR3 DNA reads TGTGCCAGTAGTATGACAGGGGCACTGAACACTGAAGCTTTCTTT. Translating gives CASSMTGALNTEAFF.

CDR3 region: CASSSGLANEQFF. The CDR3 region has the DNA TGTGCCAGCAGCTCCGGACTAGCGAATGAGCAGTTCTTC. The chain employs TRBV11-3 and TRBJ2-1; 9 nucleotides match TRBD2. V dropped 4 bases and J dropped 7; count of bases not matched to a gene: 2. This CDR3 has 13 amino acids. Germline V gives CDR1 SGHNT, CDR2 YENEEA. The full variable domain, its missing parts supplied by reference TRBV11-3 and TRBJ2-1, is EAGVVQSPRYKIIEKKQPVAFWCNPISGHNTLYWYLQNLGQGPELLIRYENEEAVDDSQLPKDRFSAERLKGVDSTLKIQPAELGDSAVYLCASSSGLANEQFFGPGTRLTVL.

The CDR3: CASSLRAGPEQYF. The DNA of the CDR3 is TGTGCCAGCAGCTTACGGGCAGGGCCCGAGCAGTACTTC. The rearrangement links TRBV7-9 to TRBJ2-7, with TRBD1 as a possible D gene (5 bases). This CDR3 region has 13 residues. V was cut by 2 bases and J by 6 bases, with 11 bases left in between. Germline V CDR1 and CDR2: SEHNR, FQNEAQ (reference sequence).

This rearrangement joins TRBV30 to TRBJ2-3; 7 nucleotides line up with TRBD2. The CDR3 totals 13 residues. V lost 2 bases, J lost 11 bases, and 10 bases stayed unmatched. CDR1 is GTSNPN, CDR2 SVGIG, per germline (reference sequence). CDR3 in amino acids: CAWSRDYSPLQYF. The CDR3 region has the DNA TGTGCCTGGAGTCGGGACTATTCGCCTCTGCAGTATTTT.

This chain links TRBV5-4 with TRBJ2-3; D gene uncertain. The CDR3 runs 15 residues. V was trimmed by 4 bases and J by 0 bases, leaving 12 bases between them. The germline gives CDR1 SGHNT, CDR2 YYREEE (reference sequence). CDR3 DNA: TGTGCCAGCAGCCTTTTATCCGAGAGCACAGATACGCAGTATTTT. Translated: CASSLLSESTDTQYF.

The chain links TRBV30 to TRBJ2-7; D unresolved. V lost 0 bases, J lost 5 bases, and 11 bases lay in between. Germline loops: CDR1 GTSNPN, CDR2 SVGIG (reference sequence). The CDR3 runs to 13 residues. This CDR3 is CAWSVWHGDEQYF. In nucleotides, the CDR3 is TGTGCCTGGAGTGTATGGCATGGAGACGAGCAGTACTTC.